A single sample gave rise to the 2 T cell receptor beta chains below, sequenced in a study of graft-versus-host responses after intestinal transplantation. Sequencing was performed with immunoSEQ multiplex PCR; in TCRdb, only in-frame clones are kept and a portion is missing. The data hold about 82,000 clones, with 75% to 95% observed a single time. No antigen has been assigned to these receptors. Source: unstimulated CD4+ T cells sorted from spleen or lymph node cells, taken before intestinal transplant. The receptors were gathered from a human donor who received an intestinal transplant.

This clone showed up just a few times. The rearrangement uses TRBV6-5 and TRBJ1-6; D ambiguous. CDR1 and CDR2 (germline): MNHEY, SVGAGI. The CDR3 is 13 residues long. Trimming cost V 8 bases and J 4 bases, with 9 bases left between them. In nucleotides, the CDR3 is TGTGCCAGCCGAGAATCATATAATTCACCCCTCCACTTT. Amino acid sequence: CASRESYNSPLHF.

The J gene is TRBJ1-2, the V gene TRBV5-1; TRBD1 matches 8 bases. V gave up 4 bases and J gave up 4 bases; unmatched junction bases: 9. Germline CDR1 SGHRS, CDR2 YFSETQ. The CDR3 extends over 15 amino acids. DNA of the CDR3: TGCGCCAGCAGCCCTAATACAGGGGGAGGCTATGGCTACACCTTC. This gives the protein CASSPNTGGGYGYTF.